These 29 T cell receptor beta chains originate from one sample sequenced in a study of shared clonotypes between healthy human individuals. TCRdb's table, derived via immunoSEQ multiplex PCR, lists solely in-frame clones and lacks some. The sample has millions of clones, about 94% seen once. Positively selected for CCR7, the CD45RO-negative cells used as naive CD8 cells excluded terminally differentiated effector memory CD45RA+ cells. The sequencing input was naive CD8+ T cells sorted from blood. These receptors were taken from a man aged 18-30 years in good health.

The CDR3 region is CAWLHQTSDRGHATNEKLFF. In DNA, the CDR3 is TGTGCCTGGTTACACCAGACCTCGGACAGGGGGCACGCAACTAATGAAAAACTGTTTTTT. The chain links TRBV30 to TRBJ1-4; TRBD1 aligns across 11 bases. Trimming at V came to 5 bases and at J to 0 bases, leaving 17 bases not matched to a gene. Germline V gene lookup returns CDR1 GTSNPN and CDR2 SVGIG (reference sequence). The CDR3 has 20 amino acids.

This clone was seen just once. The V gene is TRBV6-1, the J gene TRBJ2-7; D gene unclear. The V gene lost 5 bases and the J gene lost 5 bases, with 13 bases spanning the gap. Germline V gene data show CDR1 as MNHNS and CDR2 as SASEGT. This CDR3 comprises 13 residues. The CDR3 bases are TGTGCCAGCAGTTCTTGGGCCTTAGACGAGCAGTACTTC. Translating it yields CASSSWALDEQYF.

The rearrangement links TRBV5-4 to TRBJ2-7; 12 positions agree with TRBD2. V shed 4 bases and J 3 bases; nucleotides not matched to a gene: 11. CDR1 and CDR2 (germline): SGHNT, YYREEE (reference sequence). The CDR3 runs 17 residues. Here the CDR3 DNA reads TGTGCCAGCAGCAGGTCCGGGACTAGCGGGTGGGGCTACGAGCAGTACTTC. Translating gives CASSRSGTSGWGYEQYF.

The chain recombines TRBV5-4 with TRBJ2-2; 12 nucleotides match TRBD2. Germline V CDR1 and CDR2: SGHNT, YYREEE (reference sequence). The CDR3 contains 15 residues. V trimming: 4 bases; J trimming: 6 bases; junction bases outside the gene matches: 4. The CDR3 sequence is CASSPTSGSPGELFF. The CDR3 DNA reads TGTGCCAGCAGCCCGACTAGCGGGAGCCCCGGGGAGCTGTTTTTT.

The J gene is TRBJ2-1, the V gene TRBV9; D is unresolved. The CDR3 consists of 14 residues. The ends were cut back, 0 bases at V and 5 bases at J, with 9 bases in the middle. Germline-derived CDR1 and CDR2 are SGDLS and YYNGEE. The CDR3 region is CASSVEEENNEQFF. CDR3 bases: TGTGCCAGCAGCGTAGAAGAAGAGAACAATGAGCAGTTCTTC.

V is TRBV5-6 and J is TRBJ2-1, with TRBD2 matching over 9 bases. CDR1 and CDR2 from the germline V gene are SGHDT and YYEEEE. V gave up 2 bases and J gave up 5 bases; unmatched junction bases: 5. The CDR3 has 15 amino acids. The CDR3 protein is CASSFVWTSDNEQFF. CDR3 bases: TGTGCCAGCAGCTTCGTCTGGACTAGCGACAATGAGCAGTTCTTC.

As for this clone: Different DNA sequences within this sample yield the same CDR3. The genes are TRBV9 and TRBJ2-2; 7 bases are shared with TRBD2. The CDR3 length is 16 residues. Looked up from germline, CDR1 is SGDLS and CDR2 is YYNGEE. The V and J ends lost 0 bases and 0 bases, in that order; junction bases with no gene match: 2. CDR3 residues: CASSVGGGPNTGELFF. The CDR3 nucleotides are TGTGCCAGCAGCGTAGGCGGGGGACCGAACACCGGGGAGCTGTTTTTT.

Remarks on this clone: Other nucleotide sequences in the sample specify the same CDR3. The CDR3 region has the DNA TGTGCCAGCAGCTTAATCGAGAGCTCCTACGAGCAGTACTTC. Residues: CASSLIESSYEQYF. The chain has TRBV7-9 and TRBJ2-7; D gene uncertain. The CDR3 length is 14 residues. The germline V gene encodes CDR1 SEHNR and CDR2 FQNEAQ (reference sequence). V was clipped by 2 bases and J by 0 bases, with 8 bases between them.

This clone was found once. The genes are TRBV27 and TRBJ2-1; 9 nucleotides align to TRBD2. Germline CDR1 MNHEY, CDR2 SMNVEV (reference sequence). V was pared by 5 bases and J by 2 bases, with 1 base of the junction left unmatched. The CDR3 sequence is 14 residues long. The CDR3 DNA follows: TGTGCCAGCAGTGTAGCGGGGGCCTACAATGAGCAGTTCTTC. It yields the protein CASSVAGAYNEQFF.

This chain joins TRBV6-1 and TRBJ2-7; D may correspond to TRBD1 or TRBD2 (5 bases each). The CDR3 runs 12 residues. V was pared by 3 bases and J by 5 bases, with 8 bases between. Per germline, CDR1 MNHNS and CDR2 SASEGT. CDR3 DNA sequence: TGTGCCAGCAGTGACTGGGGGAACGAGCAGTACTTC. Translating it yields CASSDWGNEQYF.

The sample holds one count of this clone. V is TRBV16 and J is TRBJ2-2; TRBD2 is a possible D gene (5 bases). V gave up 0 bases and J gave up 5 bases, with 7 bases separating them. Germline CDR1 reads KGHSY; CDR2 reads FQNENV. The CDR3 extends over 14 amino acids. Here the CDR3 reads CASSQSTGTGELFF. CDR3 nucleotide sequence: TGTGCCAGCAGCCAATCAACGGGGACCGGGGAGCTGTTTTTT.

V usage is TRBV6-5 and J usage is TRBJ1-1, with D possibly being TRBD1 (5 bases). V was pared by 7 bases and J by 3 bases, with 12 bases between. CDR1 is MNHEY and CDR2 is SVGAGI in the germline V gene. This CDR3 has 13 amino acids. The CDR3 DNA reads as TGTGCCAGCAAGGGGTTCGGGGACACTGAAGCTTTCTTT. This codes for CASKGFGDTEAFF.

The chain employs TRBV6-5 and TRBJ2-1; 7 bases agree with TRBD2. The CDR3 loop spans 14 amino acids. Germline V lookup: CDR1 MNHEY, CDR2 SVGAGI. Trimming cost V 4 bases and J 7 bases; bases outside gene matches: 7. The CDR3 sequence is CASSWGEGGNEQFF. DNA for the CDR3: TGTGCCAGCAGTTGGGGGGAGGGAGGAAATGAGCAGTTCTTC.

V is TRBV2 and J is TRBJ2-3, with a possible D match to TRBD2 (5 bases). This CDR3 is 15 amino acids long. Germline V gene lookup returns CDR1 SNHLY and CDR2 FYNNEI. V was trimmed by 4 bases and J by 0 bases, leaving 11 bases between them. The CDR3: CASSGGVTSTDTQYF. CDR3 nucleotide sequence: TGTGCCAGCAGTGGGGGAGTAACTAGCACAGATACGCAGTATTTT.

The V gene is TRBV2, the J gene TRBJ2-1; D is perhaps TRBD1 or TRBD2 (5 bases each). The CDR3 has 17 amino acids. V dropped 4 bases and J dropped 3 bases, with 19 bases sitting between them. The germline CDR1 and CDR2 sequences are SNHLY and FYNNEI. The CDR3, as DNA: TGTGCCAGCAGTGTTTTAGAGGGCCAGACAGACTACAATGAGCAGTTCTTC. Translation gives CASSVLEGQTDYNEQFF.

This sequence joins TRBV4-3 and TRBJ2-1, with 10 bases matching TRBD2. The V and J ends lost 3 bases and 7 bases, in that order; junction bases with no gene match: 6. CDR1 and CDR2 from the germline V gene are LGHNA and YSLEER. This CDR3 comprises 15 residues. As DNA, the CDR3 is TGCGCCAGCAGCCATTTCCTAGCGGGGGAGAATGAGCAGTTCTTC. It is translated as CASSHFLAGENEQFF.

CDR3 nucleotides: TGTGCCAGCAGTTCGGACTGGGGAGGGGATACGCAGTATTTT. Residues: CASSSDWGGDTQYF. The V call is TRBV27, the J call TRBJ2-3; 7 bases map to TRBD2. CDR3 length equals 14 residues. Germline V CDR1 and CDR2: MNHEY, SMNVEV (reference sequence). Trimming took 4 bases from V and 6 from J; bases not matched to a gene: 7.

The chain combines TRBV19 with TRBJ2-2; 11 positions agree with TRBD2. The CDR3 consists of 16 residues. Trimming at V came to 5 bases and at J to 6 bases, leaving 8 bases not matched to a gene. Per germline, CDR1 LNHDA and CDR2 SQIVND (reference sequence). This chain's CDR3 is CASSPGLAGGAGELFF. CDR3 DNA: TGTGCCAGTAGTCCTGGTCTAGCGGGAGGAGCCGGGGAGCTGTTTTTT.

V usage is TRBV4-1 and J usage is TRBJ2-7, with D hard to call. Germline V gene data show CDR1 as MGHRA and CDR2 as YSYEKL. This CDR3 has 17 residues. V gave up 0 bases and J gave up 0 bases, with 15 bases separating them. CDR3 region: CASSQESWTGVSYEQYF. The CDR3 DNA reads as TGCGCCAGCAGCCAAGAATCCTGGACGGGCGTCTCCTACGAGCAGTACTTC.

The CDR3 coding sequence is TGTGCCAGCAGCCCTCGGACGCCTACCTACAATGAGCAGTTCTTC. Its protein product is CASSPRTPTYNEQFF. The chain recombines TRBV13 with TRBJ2-1; D is unclear. The germline V gene encodes CDR1 PRHDT and CDR2 FYEKMQ (reference sequence). This CDR3 comprises 15 residues. Trimming removed 5 bases at V and 2 bases at J, with 13 bases between.

This rearrangement joins TRBV30 to TRBJ2-5; 8 bases match TRBD2. The J call may be faulty, since TRBJ2-7 better matches the DNA end. There are 18 residues in the CDR3. From germline, CDR1 is GTSNPN and CDR2 SVGIG (reference sequence). CDR3 region: CAWSVRSLLGGRIYEQYF. The CDR3 DNA reads as TGTGCCTGGAGTGTACGGTCTTTACTCGGCGGGAGGATTTACGAGCAGTACTTC.

The V gene is TRBV23-1, the J gene TRBJ1-1, with 7 bases lining up with TRBD1. TRBV23-1 is classed as an ORF, of uncertain function. J gave up 0 bases and V 6 bases, and 19 bases lay outside the gene matches. This CDR3 is built from 19 residues. In DNA, the CDR3 is TGCGCCAGCAGGCATTCAATCCCTAGACCGGGACAGATGAACACTGAAGCTTTCTTT. As protein: CASRHSIPRPGQMNTEAFF.

The rearrangement uses TRBV21-1 and TRBJ1-2. TRBV21-1 has pseudogene status. This CDR3 is 16 amino acids long. This CDR3 is CASSKASRAPNYGYTF. In DNA form, the CDR3 reads TGTGCCAGCAGCAAAGCATCGAGGGCCCCAAACTATGGCTACACCTTC.

V usage is TRBV6-1 and J usage is TRBJ1-1, with D maybe TRBD1 (6 bases). CDR3 length: 18 residues. V was clipped by 1 base and J by 4 bases, with 22 bases between them. Germline loops: CDR1 MNHNS, CDR2 SASEGT. This CDR3 is CASSEVAFRTDMGTEAFF. CDR3 nucleotide sequence: TGTGCCAGCAGTGAAGTGGCTTTTCGGACAGATATGGGCACTGAAGCTTTCTTT.

Regarding this clone: This same CDR3 is encoded by further DNA sequences in the sample. CDR3 sequence (DNA): TGCAGCGTGACGGAGAACACTGAAGCTTTCTTT. The encoded protein is CSVTENTEAFF. The chain employs TRBV29-1 and TRBJ1-1; D remains unclear. Germline V gene data show CDR1 as SQVTM and CDR2 as ANQGSEA. This CDR3 contains 11 residues. With 6 bases removed from V and 1 base from J, the gap between germline ends came to 6 bases.

This chain links TRBV10-1 with TRBJ2-7; D not certain. V lost 5 bases and J 3 bases, leaving 8 bases between the germline ends. This CDR3 has 12 residues. CDR1 is WNHNN and CDR2 is SYGVQD in the germline V gene (reference sequence). CDR3 sequence (DNA): TGCGCCAGCAGTATTAACAGCTACGAGCAGTACTTC. Amino acid sequence: CASSINSYEQYF.

The chain couples TRBV10-2 to TRBJ2-3, with TRBD2 matching 10 bases. This CDR3 is built from 15 residues. Germline CDR1 WSHSY, CDR2 SAAADI. Trimming at V came to 3 bases and at J to 4 bases, leaving 4 bases not matched to a gene. The CDR3 region is CASSEWGTSADTQYF. The CDR3 coding sequence is TGCGCCAGCAGTGAATGGGGGACTAGCGCAGATACGCAGTATTTT.

V and J are TRBV19 and TRBJ2-5; D perhaps matches TRBD2 (6 bases). Germline V gives CDR1 LNHDA, CDR2 SQIVND (reference sequence). V lost 0 bases and J lost 4, with 9 bases in between. This CDR3 spans 14 amino acids. CDR3 bases: TGTGCCAGTAGTATAGATCCCGGGGGAGAGACCCAGTACTTC. Translated: CASSIDPGGETQYF.

The gene calls are TRBV9 and TRBJ2-7; 8 bases match TRBD2. CDR3 size: 16 residues. After removal of 0 bases from V and 2 bases from J, the junction contained 7 bases not matched to a gene. Germline CDR1 and CDR2: SGDLS and YYNGEE. The CDR3 nucleotides read TGTGCCAGCAGCGTAGGGGGTAGCGGGGAGGCCTACGAGCAGTACTTC. This encodes CASSVGGSGEAYEQYF.